The 7 T cell receptor beta chains below all came from one sample that was sequenced in a study of blood T cells in healthy people across ages. Together with a sample-barcoded 5' primer, a J-beta primer mix was included in a second PCR lasting about 7 to 11 cycles. TCRdb processed the 5' RACE reads anew with MiXCR; each CDR3 protein has one entry. The sample contains 1.5 million to 2 million distinct CDR3 sequences, approximately 50% of which appear only once. Material for sequencing was blood. The source is a woman between 40 and 50 years old in good health.

This rearrangement joins TRBV7-8 to TRBJ2-5, with 8 nucleotides matching TRBD1. The germline gives CDR1 SGHVS, CDR2 FQNEAQ. The CDR3 covers 12 residues. V trimming: 1 base; J trimming: 9 bases; junction bases outside the gene matches: 1. The CDR3 nucleotides are TGTGCCAGCAGCTTAGGGGACAGGTCCCAGTACTTC. Encoded protein: CASSLGDRSQYF.

The CDR3 is CASSLAPATSFLSPLHF. DNA of the CDR3: TGCGCCAGCAGCTTGGCCCCAGCCACATCGTTCCTTTCACCCCTCCACTTT. The rearrangement uses TRBV5-1 and TRBJ1-6; the D is unclear. V was cut by 0 bases and J by 9 bases, with 19 bases left in between. This CDR3 comprises 17 residues. CDR1 and CDR2 from the germline V gene are SGHRS and YFSETQ.

The chain carries TRBV28 and TRBJ2-1; 10 nucleotides agree with TRBD2. Germline V gene lookup returns CDR1 MDHEN and CDR2 SYDVKM. The CDR3 totals 14 residues. V lost 7 bases, J lost 13 bases, and 13 bases stayed unmatched. DNA for the CDR3: TGTGCCAGCATTCCCAGCGGGGGGGCCTTTAGTCAGTTCTTC. Translation gives CASIPSGGAFSQFF.

This clonotype came up a few times. This sequence joins TRBV7-2 and TRBJ2-3; D is perhaps TRBD2 (5 bases). The CDR3 covers 14 residues. Germline values: CDR1 SGHTA, CDR2 FQGNSA. Trimming stripped 3 bases from V and 3 bases from J, with 10 bases between. The CDR3 DNA reads as TGTGCCAGCAGCTTTAATAGGGAGACAGATACGCAGTATTTT. This sequence encodes CASSFNRETDTQYF.

This clonotype was counted only a few times. The chain employs TRBV7-3 and TRBJ1-2, with a weak D call TRBD1 (6 bases). The CDR3 is 13 residues long. Trimming took off 5 bases at V and 7 bases at J, with 14 bases between the two ends. Per the germline V gene, CDR1 is SGHTA and CDR2 is FQGTGA. CDR3 residues: CASSQTGTRGYTF. The CDR3 nucleotides read TGTGCCAGCAGCCAAACAGGGACTCGTGGCTACACCTTC.

This chain uses TRBV6-2 or TRBV6-3 with TRBJ2-1; 7 nucleotides line up with TRBD1. This CDR3 spans 12 amino acids. V shed 5 bases, J shed 10 bases, and the junction held 5 bases outside the gene matches. Germline loops: CDR1 MNHEY, CDR2 SVGEGT. CDR3 nucleotides: TGTGCCAGCAGTGCAGGGGGTTGGGAGCAGTTCTTC. This sequence encodes CASSAGGWEQFF.

The genes are TRBV29-1 and TRBJ2-7, with D unclear. Looked up from germline, CDR1 is SQVTM and CDR2 is ANQGSEA. The V gene lost 6 bases and the J gene lost 5 bases, with 23 bases spanning the gap. The length of the CDR3 is 15 residues. The CDR3 sequence is CSVGIAEAAVNEQYF. The CDR3 nucleotides are TGCAGCGTCGGCATTGCTGAGGCCGCGGTGAACGAGCAGTACTTC.